A single T cell receptor (beta chain) is shown here with its context. TCRdb keeps only in-frame clones here, not all; method: immunoSEQ multiplex PCR. The sample lists more than 550,000 clones, around 87% occurring once. The sample belongs to a study of shared T cell receptors in the human thymus. The data also belong to a second study, concerning human thymus T cells.

This clonotype was obtained from a boy in the first two years of life with a congenital heart defect. Specimen: thymocytes.

CDR3 sequence reads: CASSLLGLAGGLDTQYF. DNA for the CDR3: TGTGCCAGCAGCCTACTAGGACTAGCGGGGGGGCTTGATACGCAGTATTTT. This chain links TRBV7-3 with TRBJ2-3, with 15 bases fitting TRBD2. The V and J ends lost 5 bases and 6 bases, in that order; junction bases with no gene match: 9. The germline V gene has CDR1 SGHTA and CDR2 FQGTGA. The length of the CDR3 is 17 residues.